These 16 T cell receptor beta chains originate from one sample sequenced in a study of blood T cell repertoires in COVID-19. Generated by immunoSEQ multiplex PCR, the TCRdb table keeps only in-frame clones and is missing some. The repertoire includes 55,000 to 75,000 clones, around 83% of them detected once, and roughly 6% sits in the top ten. The sequenced sample consisted of peripheral blood. All receptors derive from a human donor in a cohort sampled during active COVID-19.

The V and J genes are TRBV11-3 and TRBJ2-3, with 7 bases aligning to TRBD1. The trim removed 3 bases at V and 0 bases at J, leaving 3 bases unmatched. This CDR3 is 15 amino acids long. Germline loops: CDR1 SGHNT, CDR2 YENEEA. Written as DNA, the CDR3 is TGTGCCAGCAGCTTGAGGGGGCAGAGCACAGATACGCAGTATTTT. Encoded protein: CASSLRGQSTDTQYF.

The chain carries TRBV7-9 and TRBJ2-7, with 9 bases matching TRBD1. The CDR3 has 15 residues. From germline, CDR1 is SEHNR and CDR2 FQNEAQ (reference sequence). V trimming: 5 bases; J trimming: 6 bases; junction bases outside the gene matches: 11. Here the CDR3 reads CASSPWDRAWGEQYF. CDR3 DNA sequence: TGTGCCAGCAGCCCCTGGGACAGGGCCTGGGGCGAGCAGTACTTC.

The chain links TRBV5-1 to TRBJ2-1, with 8 bases lining up with TRBD2. V was pared by 0 bases and J by 9 bases, with 11 bases of the junction left unmatched. Per the germline V gene, CDR1 is SGHRS and CDR2 is YFSETQ. This CDR3 spans 16 amino acids. The CDR3 here is CASSLVAGGLLGEQFF. Here the CDR3 DNA reads TGCGCCAGCAGCTTGGTGGCGGGGGGCCTATTGGGTGAGCAGTTCTTC.

The rearrangement joins TRBV3-1 (or the pseudogene TRBV3-2) to TRBJ1-6, with D perhaps matching TRBD1 (5 bases). The germline V and J ends were trimmed by 3 bases and 7 bases, with 7 bases remaining between them. The CDR3 runs to 13 residues. Looked up from germline, CDR1 is LGHDT and CDR2 is YNNKEL (reference sequence). CDR3 amino acids: CASSHGGNSPLHF. The CDR3 bases are TGTGCCAGCAGCCACGGGGGGAATTCACCCCTCCACTTT.

The rearrangement links TRBV6-5 to TRBJ2-5; D may be TRBD1 (6 bases). The length of the CDR3 is 13 residues. From germline, CDR1 is MNHEY and CDR2 SVGAGI. The V gene lost 7 bases and the J gene lost 4 bases, with 13 bases spanning the gap. The CDR3 is CASNWGQGETQYF. The CDR3 bases are TGTGCCAGCAACTGGGGACAAGGAGAGACCCAGTACTTC.

CDR3 DNA: TGTGCCAGCTCGTCACGATACAGGGGGCAGGTCACTGAAGCTTTCTTT. Translation gives CASSSRYRGQVTEAFF. The rearrangement joins TRBV18 to TRBJ1-1, with TRBD1 matching over 9 bases. Germline values: CDR1 KGHSH, CDR2 LQKENI. Trimming cost V 6 bases and J 4 bases; bases outside gene matches: 12. This CDR3 is 16 amino acids long. Supplemented by reference TRBV18 and TRBJ1-1, the full variable domain reads NAGVMQNPRHLVRRRGQEARLRCSPMKGHSHVYWYRQLPEEGLKFMVYLQKENIIDESGMPKERFSAEFPKEGPSILRIQQVVRGDSAAYFCASSSRYRGQVTEAFFGQGTRLTVV.

The genes are TRBV18 and TRBJ1-3; no clear D. The CDR3 sequence is 15 residues long. The V end lost 1 base, the J end lost 3 bases, and 10 bases lay between the germline ends. Germline CDR1 reads KGHSH; CDR2 reads LQKENI. The CDR3 is CASSPRRGDGNTIYF. CDR3 bases: TGTGCCAGCTCACCACGGCGGGGAGATGGAAACACCATATATTTT. Using reference TRBV18 and TRBJ1-3 for the parts outside the CDR3, the full variable domain is NAGVMQNPRHLVRRRGQEARLRCSPMKGHSHVYWYRQLPEEGLKFMVYLQKENIIDESGMPKERFSAEFPKEGPSILRIQQVVRGDSAAYFCASSPRRGDGNTIYFGEGSWLTVV.

In its sample, this clone was seen a few times. The chain combines TRBV9 with TRBJ2-2; TRBD1 matches 10 bases. CDR1 is SGDLS and CDR2 is YYNGEE in the germline V gene. This CDR3 has 14 residues. Unmatched junction bases numbered 1, after V lost 3 bases and J lost 5 bases. CDR3 loop: CASSGTGGTGELFF. The CDR3, as DNA: TGTGCCAGCAGCGGGACAGGGGGAACCGGGGAGCTGTTTTTT. Full variable domain (remainder filled in from reference TRBV9 and TRBJ2-2): DSGVTQTPKHLITATGQRVTLRCSPRSGDLSVYWYQQSLDQGLQFLIQYYNGEERAKGNILERFSAQQFPDLHSELNLSSLELGDSALYFCASSGTGGTGELFFGEGSRLTVL.

Written as DNA, the CDR3 is TGTGCCAGCAGTAGGACGGACAGGGGGACTGGCTACACCTTC. This sequence encodes CASSRTDRGTGYTF. This chain uses TRBV6-2 or TRBV6-3 with TRBJ1-2, with 10 bases matching TRBD1. The trim removed 5 bases at V and 7 bases at J, leaving 7 bases unmatched. CDR3 size: 14 residues. Germline V gene lookup returns CDR1 MNHEY and CDR2 SVGEGT.

In this sample, this clone turned up a few times. The chain links TRBV10-3 to TRBJ2-1; the D is unclear. The CDR3 consists of 14 residues. Trimming stripped 7 bases from V and 3 bases from J, with 13 bases between. CDR1 is ENHRY, CDR2 SYGVKD, per germline. This CDR3 is CAIKFSEVYNEQFF. The CDR3 nucleotides are TGTGCCATCAAATTTTCAGAAGTCTACAATGAGCAGTTCTTC.

The chain is built from TRBV7-9 and TRBJ2-5; no clear D. The V end lost 7 bases, the J end lost 5 bases, and 11 bases lay between the germline ends. This CDR3 is 12 amino acids long. Germline values: CDR1 SEHNR, CDR2 FQNEAQ (reference sequence). For the CDR3, the DNA is TGTGCCAGCACGCAAACGCGGGAGACCCAGTACTTC. Encoded protein: CASTQTRETQYF.

The rearrangement joins TRBV6-5 to TRBJ1-6, with D uncertain. The CDR3 has 14 amino acids. The V end was cut by 7 bases, the J end by 2 bases, with 9 bases between. Germline V gives CDR1 MNHEY, CDR2 SVGAGI. CDR3 coding DNA: TGTGCCAGCACGTCACAGACCTATAATTCACCCCTCCACTTT. This translates into CASTSQTYNSPLHF.

The chain joins TRBV19 to TRBJ1-5; D uncertain. Germline V CDR1 and CDR2: LNHDA, SQIVND (reference sequence). Trimming cost V 4 bases and J 4 bases, with 8 bases left between them. The CDR3 totals 13 residues. The CDR3 bases are TGTGCCAGTAGTAATGTAGATAATCAGCCCCAGCATTTT. This encodes CASSNVDNQPQHF.

This chain connects TRBV25-1 to TRBJ2-7; TRBD2 matches 8 bases. The germline CDR1 and CDR2 sequences are MGHDK and SYGVNS. V lost 6 bases, J lost 10 bases, and 11 bases stayed unmatched. The CDR3 contains 13 residues. The CDR3 DNA follows: TGTGCCAGCAGCCCCTCGACTAGCGTAAGACAGTACTTC. Amino acids: CASSPSTSVRQYF.

This sequence joins TRBV10-2 and TRBJ2-2; D may be TRBD1 (7 bases). V was shortened by 10 bases and J by 3 bases, with 18 bases between the two germline ends. The CDR3 totals 15 residues. The V gene's germline CDR1 is WSHSY and CDR2 SAAADI. The CDR3 DNA reads TGCGCCACCAGGGGGGCAGGCTCATACACCGGGGAGCTGTTTTTT. Its translation is CATRGAGSYTGELFF.

This clone was detected a few times. This chain joins TRBV7-9 and TRBJ1-1; 7 bases map to TRBD1. Trimming took 6 bases from V and 0 from J; bases not matched to a gene: 7. Germline-derived CDR1 and CDR2 are SEHNR and FQNEAQ (reference sequence). The CDR3 has 15 amino acids. CDR3 DNA: TGTGCCAGCAGTCATAGACAGGGTATGAACACTGAAGCTTTCTTT. Translating it yields CASSHRQGMNTEAFF.